The 6 T cell receptor beta chains below were found in one sample sequenced in a study of CD8 T cells in ankylosing spondylitis. In TCRdb, the 5' RACE reads were re-called with MiXCR into one record per CDR3 protein. The profile shows approximately 350,000 distinct CDR3 sequences, about 15% of them singletons. Sequencing input: blood, either unsorted or a sorted T cell fraction (not recorded which). The receptors shown here come from a male donor with ankylosing spondylitis or in good health (not recorded which).

This clonotype has a handful of counts. The gene calls are TRBV10-3 and TRBJ2-5; 9 nucleotides line up with TRBD1. Germline lookup yields CDR1 ENHRY and CDR2 SYGVKD. The V and J ends lost 4 bases and 5 bases, in that order; junction bases with no gene match: 8. This CDR3 comprises 15 residues. CDR3 sequence reads: CAISAPGQGSETQYF. DNA of the CDR3: TGTGCCATCAGTGCTCCGGGACAGGGTTCGGAGACCCAGTACTTC.

This chain joins TRBV11-3 and TRBJ2-3, with D possibly TRBD2 on 6 matching bases. The germline V and J ends were trimmed by 0 bases and 3 bases, with 10 bases remaining between them. Germline V gene lookup returns CDR1 SGHNT and CDR2 YENEEA. The length of the CDR3 is 15 residues. In DNA form, the CDR3 reads TGTGCCAGCAGCTTAGATCACGCGGGGACAGATACGCAGTATTTT. This codes for CASSLDHAGTDTQYF.

A few counts support this clonotype. V is TRBV25-1 and J is TRBJ2-7; D is possibly TRBD1 or TRBD2 (5 bases each). Germline V gene data show CDR1 as MGHDK and CDR2 as SYGVNS. V lost 8 bases and J 2 bases, leaving 7 bases between the germline ends. This CDR3 comprises 11 residues. CDR3 bases: TGTGCCAGCTGGGGACCCTACGAGCAGTACTTC. Protein sequence: CASWGPYEQYF.

The V gene is TRBV11-2, the J gene TRBJ2-1; D is unclear. The CDR3 totals 15 residues. V gave up 1 base and J gave up 0 bases, with 7 bases separating them. Germline assignment: CDR1 SGHAT and CDR2 FQNNGV. CDR3 region: CASSLADLSYNEQFF. CDR3 in DNA: TGTGCCAGCAGCTTAGCGGACCTCTCCTACAATGAGCAGTTCTTC.

The CDR3 protein is CATTPIGGTQYF. CDR3 sequence (DNA): TGTGCCACCACCCCAATAGGGGGTACGCAGTATTTT. The chain joins TRBV15 to TRBJ2-3, with D possibly matching TRBD1 (6 bases). Germline V gene sequence: CDR1 LNHNV, CDR2 YYDKDF (reference sequence). With 7 bases removed from V and 8 bases from J, the gap between germline ends came to 13 bases. CDR3 length: 12 amino acids.

The J gene is TRBJ2-7, the V gene TRBV3-1, with TRBD2 as a possible D gene (6 bases). CDR3 length: 16 amino acids. CDR1 LGHDT and CDR2 YNNKEL come from the germline V gene (reference sequence). The V end was cut by 0 bases, the J end by 3 bases, with 15 bases between. The CDR3 sequence is CASSQERGGLFYEQYF. The CDR3 DNA sequence: TGTGCCAGCAGCCAAGAACGGGGCGGACTATTCTACGAGCAGTACTTC.